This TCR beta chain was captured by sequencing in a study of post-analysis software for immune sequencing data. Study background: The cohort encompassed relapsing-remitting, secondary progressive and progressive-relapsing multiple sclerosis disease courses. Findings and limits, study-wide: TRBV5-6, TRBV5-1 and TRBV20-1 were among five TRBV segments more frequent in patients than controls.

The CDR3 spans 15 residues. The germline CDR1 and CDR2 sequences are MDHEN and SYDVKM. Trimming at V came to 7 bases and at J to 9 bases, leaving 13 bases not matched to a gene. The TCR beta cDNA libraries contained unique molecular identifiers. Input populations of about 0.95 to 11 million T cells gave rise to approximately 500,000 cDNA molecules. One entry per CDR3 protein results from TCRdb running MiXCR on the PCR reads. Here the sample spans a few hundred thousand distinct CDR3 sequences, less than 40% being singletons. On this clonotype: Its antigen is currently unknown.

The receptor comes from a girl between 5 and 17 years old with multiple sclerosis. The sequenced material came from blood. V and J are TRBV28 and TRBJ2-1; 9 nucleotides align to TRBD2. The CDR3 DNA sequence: TGTGCCAGCATCCCGCGGACTAGCGTGCTGAGTGAGCAGTTCTTC. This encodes CASIPRTSVLSEQFF.